This T cell receptor (beta chain) was sequenced for a study of shared T cell receptors in the human thymus. Clones were sequenced by immunoSEQ multiplex PCR, and TCRdb holds only the in-frame ones, with some missing. The profile shows hundreds of thousands of clones, approximately 85% of them singletons. The J segment lost 6 bases and the V segment lost 6 bases, leaving 8 bases of the junction unmatched. Germline V gives CDR1 MNHNS, CDR2 SASEGT. There are 14 residues in the CDR3. Separately, the same data were catalogued under a study of human thymus T cells.

This receptor was taken from a girl in the first two years of life with a congenital heart defect. The sequenced sample was thymocytes. The chain carries TRBV6-1 and TRBJ2-1; the match to TRBD2 covers 7 bases. The chain's CDR3 is CASSPGLVPNEQFF. The CDR3 DNA reads TGTGCCAGCAGCCCCGGACTAGTCCCCAATGAGCAGTTCTTC.